The clone carrying this T cell receptor beta chain was observed at least ten times. Its antigen is unknown. TCRdb independently ran MiXCR on the RT-PCR reads; one entry per CDR3 protein. This sample has hundreds of thousands of distinct CDR3 sequences, with roughly 18% found just once. V was cut by 0 bases and J by 0 bases, with 15 bases left in between. The CDR3 loop spans 17 amino acids. Germline V CDR1 and CDR2: SGHDT, YYEEEE. The data originate from a study of response to subunit inactivated influenza vaccine. Whole-study findings and limits: The authors suggested that few new T cells are recruited per seasonal influenza vaccination.

This TCR was recovered from a man aged 50-60 years who received an inactivated influenza vaccine. The J gene is TRBJ2-5, the V gene TRBV5-6; TRBD2 might be the D (6 bases). The sample consisted of PBMCs from blood, taken around 5 days after vaccination. The CDR3 protein is CASSLVGSSGYQETQYF. CDR3 sequence (DNA): TGTGCCAGCAGCTTGGTCGGCAGTAGCGGCTACCAAGAGACCCAGTACTTC.